This record looks at one T cell receptor beta chain sequence and its context. The CDR3 runs to 16 residues. V shed 1 base and J 5 bases; nucleotides not matched to a gene: 10. CDR1 is SGHNT and CDR2 is YYREEE in the germline V gene (reference sequence). The sample is drawn from a study of shared clonotypes between healthy human individuals. The wider study: With ages of 18 to 49, the donors were a couple of women and three men.

Several immunoSEQ plates received, in even portions, the genomic DNA of each subset. Sorted-subset replicate PCRs used about 180 ng DNA, approximately 33,000 T cell genomes. The assay was immunoSEQ multiplex PCR, and TCRdb's table has in-frame clones only and misses some. Of more than 900,000 clones in the sample, about 80% are singletons; the top ten hold 0.55% to 0.7%. The sequenced sample consisted of memory CD4+ T cells from PBMCs. The subset denotes: CD45RA-negative fraction. V is TRBV5-4 and J is TRBJ2-5; 8 bases align to TRBD2. The receptor was isolated from a man between 18 and 35 years old in good health. Some clones in this sample may be carry-over from other donors' samples. CDR3 protein: CASSLIGREERETQYF. The CDR3 coding sequence is TGTGCCAGCAGCTTGATAGGGCGGGAGGAGCGGGAGACCCAGTACTTC.